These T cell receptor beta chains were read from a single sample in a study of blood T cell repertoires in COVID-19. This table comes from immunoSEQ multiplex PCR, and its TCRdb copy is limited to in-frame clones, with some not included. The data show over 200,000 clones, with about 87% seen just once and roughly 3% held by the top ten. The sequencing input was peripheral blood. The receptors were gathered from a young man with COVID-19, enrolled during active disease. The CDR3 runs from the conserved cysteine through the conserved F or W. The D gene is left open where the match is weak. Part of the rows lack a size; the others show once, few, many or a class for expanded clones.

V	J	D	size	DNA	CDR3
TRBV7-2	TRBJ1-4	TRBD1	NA	TGTGCCAGCACGGACAGGGCTTCAACTAATGAAAAACTGTTTTTT	CASTDRASTNEKLFF
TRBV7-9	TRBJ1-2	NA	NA	TGTGCCAGCAGCTTTAGTAACTATGGCTACACCTTC	CASSFSNYGYTF
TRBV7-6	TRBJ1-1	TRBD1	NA	TGTGCCAGCAGCTTAGGGGCCACAGGGGTGAACACTGAAGCTTTCTTT	CASSLGATGVNTEAFF
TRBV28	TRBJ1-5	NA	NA	TGTGCCAGCAGTTCCGAAGGGGCTAATCAGCCCCAGCATTTT	CASSSEGANQPQHF
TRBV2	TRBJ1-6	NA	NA	TGTGCCAGCAGTGAACCGGGGAGCTCCTATAATTCACCCCTCCACTTT	CASSEPGSSYNSPLHF
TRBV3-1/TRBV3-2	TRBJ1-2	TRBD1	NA	TGTGCCAGCAGCCTCGATAGACAGGGGGCAAACTATGGCTACACCTTC	CASSLDRQGANYGYTF
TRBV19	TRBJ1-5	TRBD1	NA	TGTGCCAGTAGTGGGACAGCAAATCAGCCCCAGCATTTT	CASSGTANQPQHF
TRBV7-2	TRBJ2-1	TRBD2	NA	TGTGCCAGCAGACTAACTAGCGGGAGGGCCTACAATGAGCAGTTCTTC	CASRLTSGRAYNEQFF
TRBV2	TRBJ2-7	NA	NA	TGTGCCAGCCGAACCCTCGCGCTCTACGAGCAGTACTTC	CASRTLALYEQYF
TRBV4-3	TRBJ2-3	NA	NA	TGCGCCAGCAGCCGTTCAGGGGAAGATACGCAGTATTTT	CASSRSGEDTQYF
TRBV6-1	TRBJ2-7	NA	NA	TGTGCCAGCAGTGAAGGAGCGGTTACCTACGAGCAGTACTTC	CASSEGAVTYEQYF
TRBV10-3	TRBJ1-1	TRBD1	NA	TGTGCCATCAGTCCCGGGACAGGAACTGAAGCTTTCTTT	CAISPGTGTEAFF
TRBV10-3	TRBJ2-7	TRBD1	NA	TGTGCCATCAGCCGGGACAGGGTAGACGCCTACGAGCAGTACTTC	CAISRDRVDAYEQYF
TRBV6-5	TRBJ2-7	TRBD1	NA	TGTGCCAGCAGTTACGCCCGGGACAGCTCCTACGAGCAGTACTTC	CASSYARDSSYEQYF
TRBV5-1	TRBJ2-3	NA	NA	TGCGCCAGCAGCTTGTTAGCGGACCGACCCACAGATACGCAGTATTTT	CASSLLADRPTDTQYF
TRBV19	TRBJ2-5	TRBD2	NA	TGTGCCAGTAGTATGATAACGGGAGGGGAAGAGACCCAGTACTTC	CASSMITGGEETQYF
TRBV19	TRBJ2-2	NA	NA	TGTGCCAGTATTACAGAGACAGGGAACACCGGGGAGCTGTTTTTT	CASITETGNTGELFF
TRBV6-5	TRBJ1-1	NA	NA	TGTGCCAGCAGTTACTCAGACTTAGCTGAAGCTTTCTTT	CASSYSDLAEAFF
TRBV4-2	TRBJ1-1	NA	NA	TGTGCCAGCAGCCAAGGAACAAGGGGTTCATTGAACACTGAAGCTTTCTTT	CASSQGTRGSLNTEAFF
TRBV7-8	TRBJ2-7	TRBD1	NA	TGTGCCAGCAGCCAAGGATCGGACAGGACTTTTTTCGAGCAGTACTTC	CASSQGSDRTFFEQYF
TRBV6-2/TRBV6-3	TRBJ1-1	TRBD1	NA	TGTGCCAGCAGTCCCGGACAGGGGATCAGGGGCACTGAAGCTTTCTTT	CASSPGQGIRGTEAFF
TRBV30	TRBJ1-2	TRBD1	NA	TGTGCCTGGAGCTCGGGGGCTGGACAGGGGGCTGGCTACACCTTC	CAWSSGAGQGAGYTF
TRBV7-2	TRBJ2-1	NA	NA	TGTGCCAGCGCATTCTGGGGGCAGGGTAATGAGCAGTTCTTC	CASAFWGQGNEQFF
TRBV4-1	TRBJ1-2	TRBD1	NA	TGCGCCAGCAGCCTGGGACAGATTGGATCTAACTATGGCTACACCTTC	CASSLGQIGSNYGYTF
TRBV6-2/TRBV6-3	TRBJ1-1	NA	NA	TGTGCCAGCAGTTACTCGTCGTACACTGAAGCTTTCTTT	CASSYSSYTEAFF
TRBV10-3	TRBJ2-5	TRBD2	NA	TGTGCCATCAGTGAGGAGGGACTAGCAGGCGGAGAGACCCAGTACTTC	CAISEEGLAGGETQYF
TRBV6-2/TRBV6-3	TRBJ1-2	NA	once	NA	CASSSSDRWDGYTF
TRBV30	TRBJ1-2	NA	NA	TGTGCCTGGGATACGCCGGGAGCTAACTATGGCTACACCTTC	CAWDTPGANYGYTF
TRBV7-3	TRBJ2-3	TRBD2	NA	TGTGCCAGCAGCTTAACGGGTCTAGCGGGGGGAGATACGCAGTATTTT	CASSLTGLAGGDTQYF
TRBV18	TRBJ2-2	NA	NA	TGTGCCAGCTCACCACTCAGTACGATCGCCGGGGAGCTGTTTTTT	CASSPLSTIAGELFF
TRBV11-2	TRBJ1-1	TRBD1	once	TGTGCCAGCGATCGTACAGGGGTGAACACTGAAGCTTTCTTT	CASDRTGVNTEAFF
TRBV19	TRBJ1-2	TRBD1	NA	TGTGCCAGTAGTATAGCTACAGGGGCTCCTTACTATGGCTACACCTTC	CASSIATGAPYYGYTF
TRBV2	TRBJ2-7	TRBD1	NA	TGTGCCAGCGGGCCGGACAGGAGCTCCTACGAGCAGTACTTC	CASGPDRSSYEQYF
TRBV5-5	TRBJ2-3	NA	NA	TGTGCCAGCAGCTTGTTCTACCATCGGACAGATACGCAGTATTTT	CASSLFYHRTDTQYF
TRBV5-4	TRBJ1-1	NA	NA	TGTGCCAGCAGCACGACGGGATTGAACACTGAAGCTTTCTTT	CASSTTGLNTEAFF
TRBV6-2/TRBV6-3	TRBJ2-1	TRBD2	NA	TGTGCCAGCAGTAACCTACTAGCGGGGGGCGTCAATGAGCAGTTCTTC	CASSNLLAGGVNEQFF
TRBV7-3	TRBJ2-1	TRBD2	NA	TGTGCCAGCAGCTTAAGTGTGGTAGCGGGCTCCTACAATGAGCAGTTCTTC	CASSLSVVAGSYNEQFF
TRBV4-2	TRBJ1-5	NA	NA	TGTGCCAGCAGCTATATACAGGGATCCAATCAGCCCCAGCATTTT	CASSYIQGSNQPQHF
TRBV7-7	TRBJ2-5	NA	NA	TGTGCCAGCACCCCGGGTCCCACAGAGACCCAGTACTTC	CASTPGPTETQYF
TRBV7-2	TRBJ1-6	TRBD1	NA	TGTGCCAGCAGCCCGGGACAGGGGGCCGGATCACCCCTCCACTTT	CASSPGQGAGSPLHF
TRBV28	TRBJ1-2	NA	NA	TGTGCCAGCAAGAGGGGGTCCTCCGCCTATGGCTACACCTTC	CASKRGSSAYGYTF
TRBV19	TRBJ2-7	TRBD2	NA	TGTGCCAGTAGTATGCGACTAGCGGGATTTGGCGAGCAGTACTTC	CASSMRLAGFGEQYF
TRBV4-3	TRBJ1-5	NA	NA	TGCGCCAGCAGCCAAGGGGTTGCACGGGGTCAGCCCCAGCATTTT	CASSQGVARGQPQHF
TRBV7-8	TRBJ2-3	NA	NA	TGTGCCAGCAGCCTCCAACAGGGCAGCACAGATACGCAGTATTTT	CASSLQQGSTDTQYF
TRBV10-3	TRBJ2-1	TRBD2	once	TGTGCCATCAGTGGTGGTAGCGGGAGGACCAGCTCCTACAATGAGCAGTTCTTC	CAISGGSGRTSSYNEQFF
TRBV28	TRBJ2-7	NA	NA	TGTGCCAGCAGTAAGCCGACAGTTTACGAGCAGTACTTC	CASSKPTVYEQYF
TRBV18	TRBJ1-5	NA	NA	TGTGCCAGCTCACCCTCTTGGGACAACCGAGGACAGCCCCAGCATTTT	CASSPSWDNRGQPQHF
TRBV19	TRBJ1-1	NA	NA	TGTGCCAGTAGCCGGGGTTACCAGCGGAACACTGAAGCTTTCTTT	CASSRGYQRNTEAFF
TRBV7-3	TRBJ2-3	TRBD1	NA	TGTGCCAGCAGCTCCACGCCGGGACAGAACACAGATACGCAGTATTTT	CASSSTPGQNTDTQYF
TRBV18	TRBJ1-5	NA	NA	TGTGCCAGCTCACCCGCAAGTAGTAGCAATCAGCCCCAGCATTTT	CASSPASSSNQPQHF
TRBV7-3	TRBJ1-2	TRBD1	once	TGTGCCAGCAGGCCGGGACAGGGTTATGGCTACACCTTC	CASRPGQGYGYTF
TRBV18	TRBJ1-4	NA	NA	TGTGCCAGCTCACCACTGAGGAACACACTTAATGAAAAACTGTTTTTT	CASSPLRNTLNEKLFF
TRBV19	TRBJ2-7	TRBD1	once	TGTGCCAGTAGTATGGGACAGGGGCTCTACGAGCAGTACTTC	CASSMGQGLYEQYF
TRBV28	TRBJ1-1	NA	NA	TGTGCCAGCTGGTTCAGGGTAGGGGACACTGAAGCTTTCTTT	CASWFRVGDTEAFF